The 27 T cell receptor beta chains given below trace back to one sample, sequenced in a study of T-cell reconstitution after alpha-beta-depleted transplantation in children. During its preparation, the TCRbeta library received unique molecular identifiers. TCRdb ran MiXCR on the PCR reads and lists one entry per CDR3 protein. The sample holds about 250,000 distinct CDR3 sequences; 20% to 30% are singletons and the top ten take around 4.8%. Sequenced here: PBMCs, mostly from graft donor cells, sampled 360 days after TCRalphabeta/CD19-depleted stem cell transplant. These receptors all come from a female patient aged 2 to 10 who had a stem cell transplant for congenital amegakaryocytic thrombocytopenia, so the T cells may come from the graft donor.

This rearrangement joins TRBV7-8 to TRBJ2-1, with 7 bases lining up with TRBD2. The CDR3 length is 15 residues. Germline assignment: CDR1 SGHVS and CDR2 FQNEAQ. J lost 7 bases, V lost 2 bases, and 8 bases had no gene match. Here the CDR3 DNA reads TGTGCCAGCAGCTTATTTCGGGGAGGGCCGAATGAGCAGTTCTTC. This encodes CASSLFRGGPNEQFF.

This clonotype was recorded a few times. The chain has TRBV2 and TRBJ2-5, with a possible D match to TRBD1 (5 bases). Trimming shortened V by 6 bases and J by 1 base, and 12 bases separated the two germline ends. CDR3 length equals 14 residues. Germline V gene lookup returns CDR1 SNHLY and CDR2 FYNNEI. CDR3 amino acids: CASSTRQSQETQYF. CDR3 nucleotides: TGTGCCAGCAGCACCCGACAGTCCCAAGAGACCCAGTACTTC. Full variable domain (remainder filled in from reference TRBV2 and TRBJ2-5): EPEVTQTPSHQVTQMGQEVILRCVPISNHLYFYWYRQILGQKVEFLVSFYNNEISEKSEIFDDQFSVERPDGSNFTLKIRSTKLEDSAMYFCASSTRQSQETQYFGPGTRLLVL.

This clonotype was counted ten times or more. The V and J genes are TRBV28 and TRBJ2-1; no firm D call. Germline values: CDR1 MDHEN, CDR2 SYDVKM. The CDR3 runs to 11 residues. The V and J ends lost 6 bases and 9 bases respectively, with 9 bases between them. CDR3 sequence reads: CASRRWAEQFF. The CDR3 DNA is TGTGCCAGCAGACGGTGGGCTGAGCAGTTCTTC.

The table lists this clonotype with many counts. The chain carries TRBV20-1 and TRBJ2-1, with TRBD2 identical over 14 bases. The CDR3 spans 14 residues. Germline trimming cut 6 bases from V and 8 bases from J; bases unmatched to any gene: 6. The germline V gene has CDR1 DFQATT and CDR2 SNEGSKA (reference sequence). The CDR3 region has the DNA TGCAGTGCGCTGACTAGCGGGAGGGTAGATGAGCAGTTCTTC. It codes for CSALTSGRVDEQFF.

The V gene is TRBV5-1, the J gene TRBJ1-1, with 7 nucleotides matching TRBD1. V was pared by 4 bases and J by 11 bases, with 17 bases of the junction left unmatched. Germline V gene sequence: CDR1 SGHRS, CDR2 YFSETQ. The CDR3 runs 15 residues. CDR3 coding DNA: TGCGCCAGCAGCCCCGGCGACAGGGCACCCTCGGGGGCTTTCTTT. This sequence encodes CASSPGDRAPSGAFF. Variable domain in full (rest from reference TRBV5-1 and TRBJ1-1): KAGVTQTPRYLIKTRGQQVTLSCSPISGHRSVSWYQQTPGQGLQFLFEYFSETQRNKGNFPGRFSGRQFSNSRSEMNVSTLELGDSALYLCASSPGDRAPSGAFFGQGTRLTVV.

This clonotype came up a few times. The V and J genes are TRBV4-1 and TRBJ2-2; 8 positions agree with TRBD1. Germline assignment: CDR1 MGHRA and CDR2 YSYEKL. CDR3 length: 17 residues. Trimming removed 4 bases from V and 2 bases from J; junction bases left unmatched: 9. The CDR3 here is CASSRMGTGRNTGELFF. CDR3 DNA sequence: TGCGCCAGCAGCCGAATGGGGACAGGCCGTAACACCGGGGAGCTGTTTTTT.

This sequence joins TRBV2 and TRBJ1-4; D gene unclear. CDR1 and CDR2 (germline): SNHLY, FYNNEI. This CDR3 contains 14 residues. V lost 7 bases and J 15 bases, leaving 24 bases between the germline ends. DNA for the CDR3: TGTGCCAGCACTAGATCAGAGAAGGCACCGGATTTGTTTTTT. Protein product: CASTRSEKAPDLFF. The whole variable domain, filled in from reference TRBV2 and TRBJ1-4, reads EPEVTQTPSHQVTQMGQEVILRCVPISNHLYFYWYRQILGQKVEFLVSFYNNEISEKSEIFDDQFSVERPDGSNFTLKIRSTKLEDSAMYFCASTRSEKAPDLFFGSGTQLSVL.

This clonotype was seen a few times. The genes are TRBV7-2 and TRBJ2-5; no clear D. Trimming pared 2 bases from V and 4 bases from J, leaving 5 bases between. CDR1 is SGHTA and CDR2 is FQGNSA in the germline V gene. CDR3 length equals 12 residues. In DNA form, the CDR3 reads TGTGCCAGCAGCTTAATAATAGAGACCCAGTACTTC. This gives the protein CASSLIIETQYF.

The chain uses TRBV3-1 and TRBJ2-1; 11 nucleotides align to TRBD2. From germline, CDR1 is LGHDT and CDR2 YNNKEL (reference sequence). Trimming at V came to 5 bases and at J to 0 bases, leaving 15 bases not matched to a gene. This CDR3 contains 20 residues. DNA for the CDR3: TGTGCCAGCAGCACTCCGATATCACTAGCGGGGGCTAGCTCCTACAATGAGCAGTTCTTC. Protein sequence: CASSTPISLAGASSYNEQFF.

The gene calls are TRBV10-3 and TRBJ1-5; perhaps TRBD1 as D (5 bases). The germline gives CDR1 ENHRY, CDR2 SYGVKD. V was shortened by 10 bases and J by 4 bases, with 14 bases between the two germline ends. The CDR3 runs 13 residues. DNA of the CDR3: TGTGCCACCCGTGGGGGACCGAATCAGCCCCAGCATTTT. Its translation: CATRGGPNQPQHF.

The chain joins TRBV9 to TRBJ2-1; tentatively, D is TRBD2 (6 bases). The V and J ends lost 2 bases and 6 bases respectively, with 15 bases between them. This CDR3 comprises 15 residues. Germline V gene data show CDR1 as SGDLS and CDR2 as YYNGEE. In DNA, the CDR3 is TGTGCCAGCAGCGTTCTCGCGGGGACCTGCAATGAGCAGTTCTTC. Translation gives CASSVLAGTCNEQFF.

This clonotype was seen only a few times. V gene TRBV4-1 combines with J gene TRBJ1-5; D is ambiguous. The V and J ends lost 0 bases and 7 bases respectively, with 19 bases between them. The length of the CDR3 is 17 residues. Germline CDR1 and CDR2: MGHRA and YSYEKL. CDR3 DNA: TGCGCCAGCAGCCAAGATCTGGAAATGGGGATTATCCAGCCCCAGCATTTT. Protein: CASSQDLEMGIIQPQHF.

The chain is built from TRBV12-3 or TRBV12-4 and TRBJ2-7; D gene ambiguous. V gave up 5 bases and J gave up 4 bases, with 12 bases separating them. The CDR3 consists of 13 residues. CDR3 region: CASSGYAVYEQYF. The CDR3 nucleotides are TGTGCCAGCAGTGGATATGCCGTATACGAGCAGTACTTC.

The chain links TRBV3-1 to TRBJ1-4; 7 nucleotides match TRBD1. The CDR3 covers 17 residues. V was pared by 1 base and J by 4 bases, with 9 bases of the junction left unmatched. Germline values: CDR1 LGHDT, CDR2 YNNKEL (reference sequence). The CDR3 loop reads CASSQVRQGDYNEKLFF. The CDR3 DNA reads TGTGCCAGCAGCCAAGTGAGACAGGGAGACTATAATGAAAAACTGTTTTTT.

This rearrangement joins TRBV7-9 to TRBJ2-7; perhaps D is TRBD1 or TRBD2 (5 bases each). V gave up 5 bases and J gave up 2 bases, with 13 bases separating them. The CDR3 spans 14 residues. Germline CDR1 is SEHNR and CDR2 is FQNEAQ (reference sequence). The CDR3 here is CASSLPGRAYEQYF. The CDR3 DNA reads TGTGCCAGCAGCCTACCGGGACGAGCCTACGAGCAGTACTTC.

V gene TRBV4-1 combines with J gene TRBJ2-7; the match to TRBD1 covers 7 bases. Trimming took 3 bases from V and 3 from J; bases not matched to a gene: 5. This CDR3 spans 14 amino acids. Germline V CDR1 and CDR2: MGHRA, YSYEKL. CDR3 sequence (DNA): TGCGCCAGCAGCCACGGGCAGGGGGACTACGAGCAGTACTTC. Its translation is CASSHGQGDYEQYF.

In its sample, this clonotype was seen a few times. The V gene is TRBV4-1, the J gene TRBJ1-2; TRBD1 matches 8 bases. V lost 4 bases, J lost 3 bases, and 13 bases stayed unmatched. The CDR3 covers 17 residues. CDR1 and CDR2 from the germline V gene are MGHRA and YSYEKL. Written as DNA, the CDR3 is TGCGCCAGCAGCCGAGGGACCCGGACAGGGAATTACTATGGCTACACCTTC. This sequence encodes CASSRGTRTGNYYGYTF.

The chain carries TRBV7-9 and TRBJ1-3; no clear D gene. The CDR3 sequence is 13 residues long. Deletions cut 6 bases from V and 0 bases from J, with 6 bases between. CDR1 and CDR2 from the germline V gene are SEHNR and FQNEAQ (reference sequence). The CDR3 DNA reads TGTGCCAGCAGGTGGAGCTCTGGAAACACCATATATTTT. Its translation is CASRWSSGNTIYF.

This clonotype was detected only a few times. V and J are TRBV11-3 and TRBJ2-1; D ambiguous. CDR1 is SGHNT and CDR2 is YENEEA in the germline V gene. The CDR3 contains 12 residues. V was pared by 4 bases and J by 7 bases, with 8 bases between. CDR3 residues: CASSSGRNEQFF. The CDR3, as DNA: TGTGCCAGCAGCTCCGGGCGGAATGAGCAGTTCTTC. The full variable domain, rest sourced from reference TRBV11-3 and TRBJ2-1, is EAGVVQSPRYKIIEKKQPVAFWCNPISGHNTLYWYLQNLGQGPELLIRYENEEAVDDSQLPKDRFSAERLKGVDSTLKIQPAELGDSAVYLCASSSGRNEQFFGPGTRLTVL.

The table lists this clonotype with a few counts. The chain carries TRBV20-1 and TRBJ2-3; 11 positions agree with TRBD2. The V gene end was trimmed by 6 bases and the J gene end by 3 bases; junction bases not matched to a gene: 5. CDR1 and CDR2 (germline): DFQATT, SNEGSKA (reference sequence). This CDR3 region has 14 residues. CDR3 residues: CSANSGRVTDTQYF. CDR3 DNA: TGCAGTGCAAATAGCGGGAGGGTTACAGATACGCAGTATTTT.

The genes are TRBV24-1 and TRBJ2-7; 12 bases are shared with TRBD2. The J segment lost 9 bases and the V segment lost 4 bases, leaving 9 bases of the junction unmatched. The germline V gene has CDR1 KGHDR and CDR2 SFDVKD. The CDR3 is 15 amino acids. CDR3 in amino acids: CATSEPSGRASRQYF. The CDR3 DNA follows: TGTGCCACCAGTGAACCTAGCGGGAGGGCCTCGCGGCAGTACTTC.

The rearrangement uses TRBV4-2 and TRBJ2-1; 10 bases fit TRBD1. The CDR3 runs 18 residues. The germline V gene encodes CDR1 LGHNA and CDR2 YNFKEQ. J was trimmed by 9 bases and V by 4 bases; bases with no gene match: 18. The CDR3 region is CASSLEFFQGQGFGEQFF. In nucleotides, the CDR3 is TGTGCCAGCAGCCTCGAATTCTTCCAGGGACAGGGGTTTGGTGAGCAGTTCTTC.

The rearrangement joins TRBV15 to TRBJ2-1; D is unresolved. Between the trimmed V and J ends, which lost 6 bases and 7 bases, there was a span of 19 bases. Per germline, CDR1 LNHNV and CDR2 YYDKDF (reference sequence). The CDR3 length is 15 residues. For the CDR3, the DNA is TGTGCCACCAGGGGTTTATGGCAAAATCTGAATGAGCAGTTCTTC. It encodes CATRGLWQNLNEQFF.

A few counts support this clonotype. The chain has TRBV29-1 and TRBJ2-3; D might be TRBD2 (5 bases). Trimming left V 6 bases short and J 2 bases short, with 15 bases between. This CDR3 region has 14 residues. CDR1 and CDR2 (germline): SQVTM, ANQGSEA. DNA of the CDR3: TGCAGCGTCGACGACTACCGATTCACAGATACGCAGTATTTT. Residues: CSVDDYRFTDTQYF.

This clonotype was counted between two and nine times. The chain uses TRBV5-1 and TRBJ2-6, with TRBD1 matching 7 bases. Germline CDR1 reads SGHRS; CDR2 reads YFSETQ. V lost 3 bases and J lost 0; bases outside the gene matches: 12. The CDR3 sequence is 19 residues long. The CDR3 loop is CASSWIAGTEYSGANVLTF. The CDR3 DNA sequence: TGCGCCAGCAGCTGGATTGCTGGGACAGAATACTCTGGGGCCAACGTCCTGACTTTC.

The CDR3 loop is CASSPGAVEQYF. The CDR3 DNA reads TGTGCCAGCTCACCAGGGGCCGTGGAGCAGTACTTC. V is TRBV18 and J is TRBJ2-7, with D perhaps TRBD1 (5 bases). The CDR3 spans 12 residues. Trimming removed 2 bases at V and 7 bases at J, with 9 bases between. Germline assignment: CDR1 KGHSH and CDR2 LQKENI.

This clonotype has just a few counts. The chain recombines TRBV20-1 with TRBJ2-5, with 9 bases lining up with TRBD2. This CDR3 has 14 amino acids. CDR1 and CDR2 from the germline V gene are DFQATT and SNEGSKA (reference sequence). V trimming: 8 bases; J trimming: 2 bases; junction bases outside the gene matches: 9. The CDR3 DNA reads as TGCAGTCCTGCGGCGGGGGGGCGTCAAGAGACCCAGTACTTC. Residues: CSPAAGGRQETQYF.